This TCR beta chain was retrieved from a study of blood T cell repertoires in COVID-19. Whole-study context: T cells, B-cell-depleted T cells, or PBMCs provided the cDNA or gDNA that served as material.

This CDR3 is 15 amino acids long. V lost 0 bases and J lost 5, with 11 bases in between. Germline V gene sequence: CDR1 SGHRS, CDR2 YFSETQ. The data were produced by immunoSEQ multiplex PCR, yet TCRdb's version contains in-frame clones alone and is incomplete. There are approximately 190,000 clones in the sample; around nine tenths occur only once, and 5% to 7.5% lies in the top ten. This receptor was identified in a middle-aged woman who had recovered from COVID-19. Sequenced input: peripheral blood. The gene calls are TRBV5-1 and TRBJ1-4, with D tentatively TRBD1 (5 bases). The CDR3 region is CASSLGWGVNEKLFF. The CDR3 DNA follows: TGCGCCAGCAGCTTGGGTTGGGGGGTGAATGAAAAACTGTTTTTT.